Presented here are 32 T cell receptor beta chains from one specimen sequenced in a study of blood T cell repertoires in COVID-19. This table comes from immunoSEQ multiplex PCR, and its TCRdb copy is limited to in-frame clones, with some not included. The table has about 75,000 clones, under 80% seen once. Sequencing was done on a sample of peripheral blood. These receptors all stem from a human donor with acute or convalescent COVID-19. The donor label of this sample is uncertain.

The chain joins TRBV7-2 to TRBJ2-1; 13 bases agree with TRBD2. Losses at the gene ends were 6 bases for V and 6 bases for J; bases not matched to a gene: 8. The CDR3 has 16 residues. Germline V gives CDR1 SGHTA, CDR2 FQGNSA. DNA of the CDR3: TGTGCCAGCAGTCTAGCGGGGACTAGCGGGGTCAATGAGCAGTTCTTC. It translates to CASSLAGTSGVNEQFF.

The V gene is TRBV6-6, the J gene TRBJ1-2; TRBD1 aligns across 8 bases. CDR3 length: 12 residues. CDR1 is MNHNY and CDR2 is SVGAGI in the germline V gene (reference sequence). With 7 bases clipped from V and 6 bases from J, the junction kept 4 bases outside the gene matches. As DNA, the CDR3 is TGTGCCAGCATACAGGGGGTAGATGGCTACACCTTC. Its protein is CASIQGVDGYTF.

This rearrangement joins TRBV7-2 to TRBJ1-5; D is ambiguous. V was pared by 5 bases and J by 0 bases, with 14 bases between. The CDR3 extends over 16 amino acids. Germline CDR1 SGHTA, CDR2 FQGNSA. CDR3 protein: CASSPGPFYSNQPQHF. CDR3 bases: TGTGCCAGCAGCCCGGGTCCCTTTTATAGCAATCAGCCCCAGCATTTT. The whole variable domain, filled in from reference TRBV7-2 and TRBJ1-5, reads GAGVSQSPSNKVTEKGKDVELRCDPISGHTALYWYRQSLGQGLEFLIYFQGNSAPDKSGLPSDRFSAERTGGSVSTLTIQRTQQEDSAVYLCASSPGPFYSNQPQHFGDGTRLSIL.

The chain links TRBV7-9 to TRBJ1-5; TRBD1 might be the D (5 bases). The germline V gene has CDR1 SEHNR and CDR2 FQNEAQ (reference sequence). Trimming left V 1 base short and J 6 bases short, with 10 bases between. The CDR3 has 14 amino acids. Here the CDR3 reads CASSLGQPGQPQHF. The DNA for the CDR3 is TGTGCCAGCAGCTTAGGACAGCCTGGTCAGCCCCAGCATTTT.

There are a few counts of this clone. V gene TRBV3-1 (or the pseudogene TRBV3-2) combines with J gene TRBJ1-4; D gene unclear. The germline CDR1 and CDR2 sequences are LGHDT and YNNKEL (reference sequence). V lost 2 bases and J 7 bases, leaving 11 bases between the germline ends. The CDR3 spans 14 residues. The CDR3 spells CASSQRDTTEKLFF. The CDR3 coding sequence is TGTGCCAGCAGCCAACGCGACACCACTGAAAAACTGTTTTTT.

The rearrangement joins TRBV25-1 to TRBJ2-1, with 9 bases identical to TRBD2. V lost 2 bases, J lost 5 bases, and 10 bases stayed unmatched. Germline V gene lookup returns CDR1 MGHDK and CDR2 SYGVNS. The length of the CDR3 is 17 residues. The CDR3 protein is CASSELTIAGADNEQFF. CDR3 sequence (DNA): TGTGCCAGCAGTGAACTGACCATAGCGGGGGCTGACAATGAGCAGTTCTTC.

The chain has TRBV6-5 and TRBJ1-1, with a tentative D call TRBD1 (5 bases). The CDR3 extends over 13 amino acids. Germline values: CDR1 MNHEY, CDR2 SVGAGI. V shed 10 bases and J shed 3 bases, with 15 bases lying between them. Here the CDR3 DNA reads TGTGCCACCATGCGGGACTTTTACACTGAAGCTTTCTTT. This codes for CATMRDFYTEAFF.

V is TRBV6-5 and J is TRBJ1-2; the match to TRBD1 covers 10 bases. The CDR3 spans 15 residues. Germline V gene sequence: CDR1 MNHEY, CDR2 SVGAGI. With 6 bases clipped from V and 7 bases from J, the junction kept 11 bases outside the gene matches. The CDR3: CASSRETGGIGGYTF. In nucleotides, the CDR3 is TGTGCCAGCAGCCGAGAGACAGGGGGCATAGGTGGCTACACCTTC.

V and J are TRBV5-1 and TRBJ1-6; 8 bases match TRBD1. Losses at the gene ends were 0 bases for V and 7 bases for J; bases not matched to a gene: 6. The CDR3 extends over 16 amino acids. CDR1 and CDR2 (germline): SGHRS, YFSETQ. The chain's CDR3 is CASSLADRGRNSPLHF. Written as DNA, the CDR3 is TGCGCCAGCAGCTTGGCCGACAGGGGACGAAATTCACCCCTCCACTTT.

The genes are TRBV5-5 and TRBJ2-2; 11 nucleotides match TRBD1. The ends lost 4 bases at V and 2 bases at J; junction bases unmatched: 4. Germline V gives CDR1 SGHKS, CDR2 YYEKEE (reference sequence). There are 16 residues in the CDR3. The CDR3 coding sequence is TGTGCCAGCAGCCGGACAGGGGGCGCCAACACCGGGGAGCTGTTTTTT. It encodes CASSRTGGANTGELFF.

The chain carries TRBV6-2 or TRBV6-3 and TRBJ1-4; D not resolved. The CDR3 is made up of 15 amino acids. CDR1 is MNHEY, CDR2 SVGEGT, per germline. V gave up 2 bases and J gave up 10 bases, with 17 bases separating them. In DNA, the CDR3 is TGTGCCAGCAGTTACCGTAGTCTCGCGGAAATAAAACTGTTTTTT. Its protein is CASSYRSLAEIKLFF.

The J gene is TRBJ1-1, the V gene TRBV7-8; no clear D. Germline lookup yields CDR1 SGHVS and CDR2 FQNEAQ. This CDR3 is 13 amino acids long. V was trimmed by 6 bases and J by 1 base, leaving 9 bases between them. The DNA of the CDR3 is TGTGCCAGCAGGAAAACAGAGAACACTGAAGCTTTCTTT. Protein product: CASRKTENTEAFF.

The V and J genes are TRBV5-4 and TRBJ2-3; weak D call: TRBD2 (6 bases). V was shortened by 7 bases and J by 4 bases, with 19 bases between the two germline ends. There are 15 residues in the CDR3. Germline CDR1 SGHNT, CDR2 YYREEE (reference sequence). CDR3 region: CASSPSSVPSDTQYF. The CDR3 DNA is TGTGCCAGCTCCCCGTCTAGCGTACCTTCAGATACGCAGTATTTT.

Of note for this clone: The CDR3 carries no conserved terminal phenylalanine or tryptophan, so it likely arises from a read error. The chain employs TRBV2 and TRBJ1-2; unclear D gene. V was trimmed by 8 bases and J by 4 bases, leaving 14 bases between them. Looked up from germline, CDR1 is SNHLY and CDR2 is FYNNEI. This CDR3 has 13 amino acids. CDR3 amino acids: CASGGFASYGYTL. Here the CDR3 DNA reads TGTGCCAGCGGCGGGTTCGCCAGCTATGGCTACACCCTC.

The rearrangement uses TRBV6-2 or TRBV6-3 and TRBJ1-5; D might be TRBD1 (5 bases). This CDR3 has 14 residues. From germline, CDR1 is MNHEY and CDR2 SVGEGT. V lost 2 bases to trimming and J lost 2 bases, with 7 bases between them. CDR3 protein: CASSYRGRNQPQHF. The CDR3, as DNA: TGTGCCAGCAGTTACAGGGGTCGCAATCAGCCCCAGCATTTT.

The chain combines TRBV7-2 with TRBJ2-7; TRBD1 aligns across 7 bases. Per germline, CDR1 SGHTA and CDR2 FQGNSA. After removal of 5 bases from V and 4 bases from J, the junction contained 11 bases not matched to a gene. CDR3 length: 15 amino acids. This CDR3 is CASSPTGAWGYEQYF. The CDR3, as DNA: TGTGCCAGCAGCCCTACAGGGGCCTGGGGGTACGAGCAGTACTTC.

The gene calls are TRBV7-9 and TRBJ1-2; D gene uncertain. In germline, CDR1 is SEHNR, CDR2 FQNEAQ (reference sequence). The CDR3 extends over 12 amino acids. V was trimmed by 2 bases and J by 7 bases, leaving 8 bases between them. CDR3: CASSLQRGGYTF. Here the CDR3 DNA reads TGTGCCAGCAGCTTACAACGGGGTGGCTACACCTTC.

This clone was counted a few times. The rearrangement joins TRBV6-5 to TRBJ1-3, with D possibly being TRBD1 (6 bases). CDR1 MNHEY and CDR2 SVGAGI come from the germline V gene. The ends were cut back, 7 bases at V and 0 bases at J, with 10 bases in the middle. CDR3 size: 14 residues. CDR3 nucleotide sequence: TGTGCCAGCACCGGACAGTTCTCTGGAAACACCATATATTTT. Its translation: CASTGQFSGNTIYF.

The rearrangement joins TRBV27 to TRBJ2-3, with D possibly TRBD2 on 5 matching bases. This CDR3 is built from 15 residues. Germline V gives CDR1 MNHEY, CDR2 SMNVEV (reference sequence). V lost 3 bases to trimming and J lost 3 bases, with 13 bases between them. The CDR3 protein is CASSLGSRRTDTQYF. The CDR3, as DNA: TGTGCCAGCAGTTTGGGCAGTAGGAGGACAGATACGCAGTATTTT.

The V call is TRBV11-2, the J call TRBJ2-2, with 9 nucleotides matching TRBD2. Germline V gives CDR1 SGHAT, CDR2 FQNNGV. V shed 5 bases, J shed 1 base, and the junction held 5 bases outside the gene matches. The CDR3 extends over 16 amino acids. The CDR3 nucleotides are TGTGCCAGCAGCCGACAGCGGGGGGTGAACACCGGGGAGCTGTTTTTT. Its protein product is CASSRQRGVNTGELFF. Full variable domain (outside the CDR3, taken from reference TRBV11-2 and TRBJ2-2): EAGVAQSPRYKIIEKRQSVAFWCNPISGHATLYWYQQILGQGPKLLIQFQNNGVVDDSQLPKDRFSAERLKGVDSTLKIQPAKLEDSAVYLCASSRQRGVNTGELFFGEGSRLTVL.

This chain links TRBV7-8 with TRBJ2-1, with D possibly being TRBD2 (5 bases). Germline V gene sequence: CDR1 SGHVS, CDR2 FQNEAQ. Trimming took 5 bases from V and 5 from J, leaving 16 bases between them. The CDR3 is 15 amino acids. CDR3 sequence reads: CASSLLELAHNEQFF. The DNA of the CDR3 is TGTGCCAGCAGCCTCCTGGAATTAGCGCACAATGAGCAGTTCTTC. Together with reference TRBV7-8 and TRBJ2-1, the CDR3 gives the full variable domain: GAGVSQSPRYKVAKRGQDVALRCDPISGHVSLFWYQQALGQGPEFLTYFQNEAQLDKSGLPSDRFFAERPEGSVSTLKIQRTQQEDSAVYLCASSLLELAHNEQFFGPGTRLTVL.

The CDR3 region has the DNA TGTGCCAGCAGCCAAGAAGAGGTCAGTGGAAATTCACCCCTCCACTTT. Translated, it gives CASSQEEVSGNSPLHF. This chain links TRBV4-2 with TRBJ1-6; D not resolved. The germline V gene has CDR1 LGHNA and CDR2 YNFKEQ. Trimming removed 0 bases at V and 7 bases at J, with 13 bases between. CDR3 size: 16 residues.

CDR3 sequence: CASSPGQAGSPLHF. The DNA for the CDR3 is TGTGCCAGCAGCCCGGGACAGGCGGGTTCACCCCTCCACTTT. The chain employs TRBV7-9 and TRBJ1-6; 8 nucleotides align to TRBD1. CDR3 length equals 14 residues. V dropped 5 bases and J dropped 9; count of bases not matched to a gene: 6. The V gene's germline CDR1 is SEHNR and CDR2 FQNEAQ (reference sequence).

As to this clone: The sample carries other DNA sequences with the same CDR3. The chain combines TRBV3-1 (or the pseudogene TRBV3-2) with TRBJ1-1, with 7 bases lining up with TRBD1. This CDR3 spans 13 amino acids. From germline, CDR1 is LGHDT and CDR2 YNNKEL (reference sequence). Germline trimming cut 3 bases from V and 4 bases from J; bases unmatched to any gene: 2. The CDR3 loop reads CASSQDRSTEAFF. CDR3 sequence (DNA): TGTGCCAGCAGCCAGGACAGGAGCACTGAAGCTTTCTTT.

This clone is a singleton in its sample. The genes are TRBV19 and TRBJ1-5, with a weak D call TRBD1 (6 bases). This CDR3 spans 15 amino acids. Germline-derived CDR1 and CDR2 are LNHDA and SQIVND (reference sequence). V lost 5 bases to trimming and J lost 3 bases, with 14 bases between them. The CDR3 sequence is CASSATGSPNQPQHF. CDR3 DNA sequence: TGTGCCAGTAGTGCAACAGGGTCCCCCAATCAGCCCCAGCATTTT.

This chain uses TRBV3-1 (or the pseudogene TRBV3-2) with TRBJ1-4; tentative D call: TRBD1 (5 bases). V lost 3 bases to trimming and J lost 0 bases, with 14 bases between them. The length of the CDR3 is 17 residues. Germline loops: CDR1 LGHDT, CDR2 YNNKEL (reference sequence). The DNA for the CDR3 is TGTGCCAGCAGCCAGGCCCGGAGGGGTCCAACTAATGAAAAACTGTTTTTT. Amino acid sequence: CASSQARRGPTNEKLFF.

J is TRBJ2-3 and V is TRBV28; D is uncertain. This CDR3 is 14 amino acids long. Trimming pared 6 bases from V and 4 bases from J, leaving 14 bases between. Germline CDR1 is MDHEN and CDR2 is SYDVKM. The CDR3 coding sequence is TGTGCCAGCAGCTCCCCTGGGCGTCCAGATACGCAGTATTTT. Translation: CASSSPGRPDTQYF. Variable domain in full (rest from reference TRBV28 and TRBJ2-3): DVKVTQSSRYLVKRTGEKVFLECVQDMDHENMFWYRQDPGLGLRLIYFSYDVKMKEKGDIPEGYSVSREKKERFSLILESASTNQTSMYLCASSSPGRPDTQYFGPGTRLTVL.

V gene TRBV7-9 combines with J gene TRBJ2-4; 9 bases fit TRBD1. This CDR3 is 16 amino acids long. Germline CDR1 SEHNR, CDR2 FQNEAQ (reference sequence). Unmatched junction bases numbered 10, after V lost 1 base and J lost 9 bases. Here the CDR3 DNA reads TGTGCCAGCAGCTTAGGGCACGGGACAGGGCAAGGCATTCAGTACTTC. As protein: CASSLGHGTGQGIQYF.

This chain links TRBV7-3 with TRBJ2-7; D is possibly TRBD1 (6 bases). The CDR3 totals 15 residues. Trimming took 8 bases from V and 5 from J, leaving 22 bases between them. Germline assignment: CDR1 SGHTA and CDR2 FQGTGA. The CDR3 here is CASAGVATGRDEQYF. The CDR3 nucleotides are TGTGCCAGCGCAGGGGTGGCAACTGGAAGGGACGAGCAGTACTTC.

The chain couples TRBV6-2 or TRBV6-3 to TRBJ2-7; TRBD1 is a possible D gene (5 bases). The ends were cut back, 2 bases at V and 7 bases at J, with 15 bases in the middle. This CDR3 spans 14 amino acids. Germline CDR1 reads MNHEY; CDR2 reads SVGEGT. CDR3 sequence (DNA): TGTGCCAGCAGTTACCGGTCAGGGTCGGGTGAGCAGTACTTC. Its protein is CASSYRSGSGEQYF.

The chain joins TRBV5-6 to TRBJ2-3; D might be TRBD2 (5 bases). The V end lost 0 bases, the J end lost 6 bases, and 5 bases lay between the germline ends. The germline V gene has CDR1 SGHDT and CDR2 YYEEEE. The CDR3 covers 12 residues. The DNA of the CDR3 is TGTGCCAGCAGCTTGGGCGGGGATACGCAGTATTTT. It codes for CASSLGGDTQYF.

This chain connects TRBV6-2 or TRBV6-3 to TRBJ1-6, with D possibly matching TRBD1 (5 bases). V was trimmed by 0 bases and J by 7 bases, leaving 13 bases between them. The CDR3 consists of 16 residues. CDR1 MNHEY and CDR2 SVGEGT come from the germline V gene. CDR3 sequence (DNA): TGTGCCAGCAGTTACTCGTCGGGGGAGGAGAATTCACCCCTCCACTTT. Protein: CASSYSSGEENSPLHF.